Listed below are T cell receptor beta chains from one sample, sequenced in a study of CD8+ T cells in alopecia areata. Assay used: immunoSEQ multiplex PCR; TCRdb lists only in-frame clones, some missing. The sample shows about 210,000 clones, around three fifths of them seen only once. The source material was CD4+ T cells sorted from blood, sampled at week 4, from a patient treated with tofacitinib. These receptors all come from a human donor with alopecia areata. CDR3s include the opening cysteine and the closing phenylalanine or tryptophan. A D gene is named only where the DNA matches it firmly. Part of the rows lack a size; the others show once, few, many or a class for expanded clones.

j_call d_call v_call clone_size cdr3_aa cdr3_nt
TRBJ2-7 TRBD1 TRBV6-5 - CASSYANAGGVYEQYF TGTGCCAGCAGTTACGCTAATGCAGGGGGAGTATACGAGCAGTACTTC
TRBJ1-2 TRBD1 TRBV5-6 - CASSWTGSYGYTF TGTGCCAGCAGCTGGACAGGATCCTATGGCTACACCTTC
TRBJ1-1 - TRBV2 - CASSGQDRGYAFF TGTGCCAGCAGTGGACAGGATCGAGGATACGCTTTCTTT
TRBJ1-2 - TRBV4-3 - CASSPRGDYGYTF TGCGCCAGCAGCCCTCGGGGTGACTATGGCTACACCTTC
TRBJ2-7 TRBD1 TRBV25-1 - CASSEGSQGAYEQYF TGTGCCAGCAGTGAAGGGTCCCAGGGGGCCTACGAGCAGTACTTC
TRBJ1-2 TRBD1 TRBV29-1 - CSVTSGQINYGYTF TGCAGCGTTACGTCGGGACAGATTAACTATGGCTACACCTTC
TRBJ2-5 - TRBV5-1 - CASAQGYQETQYF TGCGCCAGCGCACAGGGTTACCAAGAGACCCAGTACTTC
TRBJ2-1 - TRBV2 - CASSTGGGEQFF TGTGCCAGCAGTACAGGGGGGGGTGAGCAGTTCTTC
TRBJ1-6 TRBD1 TRBV27 - CASSSWTGVGSPLHF TGTGCCAGCAGTTCGTGGACAGGGGTGGGTTCACCCCTCCACTTT
TRBJ1-2 - TRBV28 once CASSFSTENYGYTF TGTGCCAGCAGTTTCTCGACCGAGAACTATGGCTACACCTTC
TRBJ1-1 TRBD1 TRBV10-2 few CASNRGRATEAFF TGCGCCAGCAACAGGGGAAGGGCCACTGAAGCTTTCTTT
TRBJ1-1 TRBD1 TRBV11-2 - CASTRDRGTEAFF TGTGCCAGCACCCGGGACAGGGGAACTGAAGCTTTCTTT
TRBJ1-4 - TRBV28 - CASSFGQPEKLFF TGTGCCAGCAGTTTCGGACAGCCCGAAAAACTGTTTTTT
TRBJ1-6 TRBD1 TRBV29-1 - CAGGGLNSPLHF TGCGCGGGAGGGGGCCTTAATTCACCCCTCCACTTT
TRBJ2-5 - TRBV5-1 - CASSLEDRQETQYF TGCGCCAGCAGCTTGGAAGACAGACAAGAGACCCAGTACTTC
TRBJ2-7 - TRBV5-1 - CASSLGGPGTYEQYF TGCGCCAGCAGCCTGGGAGGACCGGGGACCTACGAGCAGTACTTC
TRBJ1-2 - TRBV25-1 - CASSESGYGYTF TGTGCCAGCAGTGAATCCGGGTATGGCTACACCTTC
TRBJ1-5 - TRBV2 - CASSARRNNQPQHF TGTGCCAGCAGTGCCAGGAGGAACAATCAGCCCCAGCATTTT
TRBJ2-3 TRBD1 TRBV29-1 - CSVERQGAGDTQYF TGCAGCGTTGAACGGCAGGGGGCTGGGGATACGCAGTATTTT
TRBJ1-1 TRBD1 TRBV7-9 - CASSATGQGAFF TGTGCCAGCAGCGCAACGGGACAGGGAGCTTTCTTT
TRBJ2-7 - TRBV14 few CASSQDMGAYEQYF TGTGCCAGCAGCCAAGATATGGGAGCCTACGAGCAGTACTTC
TRBJ1-1 - TRBV29-1 - CSVEEGGSNTEAFF TGCAGCGTTGAAGAGGGAGGGTCGAACACTGAAGCTTTCTTT
TRBJ1-5 TRBD1 TRBV4-1 - CASSQYQGADQPQHF TGCGCCAGCAGCCAATATCAGGGGGCGGATCAGCCCCAGCATTTT
TRBJ2-5 TRBD2 TRBV7-2 - CASQVPLISGGSYF TGTGCCAGCCAAGTTCCCTTAATTAGCGGGGGATCGTACTTC
TRBJ2-5 - TRBV2 - CASSEGLAWETQYF TGTGCCAGCAGTGAAGGGTTAGCGTGGGAGACCCAGTACTTC
TRBJ2-1 TRBD2 TRBV5-1 - CASSLVLAGGSVDEQFF TGCGCCAGCAGCTTGGTTTTAGCGGGGGGCTCCGTGGATGAGCAGTTCTTC
TRBJ2-5 - TRBV27 - CATEGEETQYF TGTGCCACCGAAGGGGAAGAGACCCAGTACTTC
TRBJ2-7 - TRBV29-1 - CSVVRPFTYEQYF TGCAGCGTTGTGAGACCGTTCACCTACGAGCAGTACTTC
TRBJ1-1 TRBD1 TRBV7-2 - CASSLGQGGYTEAFF TGTGCCAGCAGCCTAGGACAGGGGGGCTACACTGAAGCTTTCTTT
TRBJ1-4 - TRBV7-9 - CASSTNEKLFF TGTGCCAGCAGCACGAATGAAAAACTGTTTTTT
TRBJ2-1 TRBD1 TRBV7-2 - CASSQQGLPYNEQFF TGTGCCAGCAGCCAACAGGGGCTACCCTACAATGAGCAGTTCTTC
TRBJ2-3 TRBD2 TRBV4-2 - CASSQEALPSGGATDTQYF TGTGCCAGCAGCCAAGAAGCCCTTCCGAGCGGGGGGGCCACAGATACGCAGTATTTT
TRBJ2-5 TRBD2 TRBV5-6 - CASSLPGLAGGQETQYF TGTGCCAGCAGCTTGCCCGGGCTAGCGGGGGGCCAAGAGACCCAGTACTTC
TRBJ2-4 TRBD1 TRBV4-3 - CASSQGQGAAKNIQYF TGCGCCAGCAGCCAAGGACAGGGGGCGGCCAAAAACATTCAGTACTTC
TRBJ1-1 - TRBV29-1 - CSVALAANTEAFF TGCAGCGTTGCTTTGGCAGCGAACACTGAAGCTTTCTTT
TRBJ1-2 - TRBV27 few CASSSGWGNYGYTF TGTGCCAGCAGTTCGGGGTGGGGTAACTATGGCTACACCTTC
TRBJ1-1 - TRBV2 - CASLGRDLYTEAFF TGTGCCAGCCTCGGGAGGGATTTGTACACTGAAGCTTTCTTT
TRBJ1-6 TRBD1 TRBV29-1 - CSVLSGTGGHWGDSPLHF TGCAGCGTTCTCTCCGGGACAGGGGGCCATTGGGGTGATTCACCCCTCCACTTT
TRBJ1-5 - TRBV4-1 few CASSQAGEGSNQPQHF TGCGCCAGCAGCCAAGCAGGGGAAGGGAGCAATCAGCCCCAGCATTTT
TRBJ2-5 - TRBV15 - CATSRAEGLMQYF TGTGCCACCAGCAGAGCGGAGGGCCTGATGCAGTACTTC
TRBJ2-3 TRBD1 TRBV29-1 - CSVGRQGATDTQYF TGCAGCGTTGGTAGACAGGGGGCGACAGATACGCAGTATTTT
TRBJ2-2 TRBD2 TRBV5-1 - CASSLGTSGRNTGELFF TGCGCCAGCAGCTTGGGGACTAGCGGGCGGAACACCGGGGAGCTGTTTTTT
TRBJ2-6 - TRBV2 few CASKGAGANVLTF TGTGCCAGCAAAGGGGCTGGGGCCAACGTCCTGACTTTC
TRBJ1-5 - TRBV23-1 few CASSQSTRLGPEPQHF TGCGCCAGCAGTCAATCGACAAGGTTGGGCCCTGAGCCCCAGCATTTT
TRBJ1-5 - TRBV13 - CASSLNSNQPQHF TGTGCCAGCAGCCTGAATAGCAATCAGCCCCAGCATTTT
TRBJ1-5 TRBD1 TRBV6-1 - CASSGPRQGANQPQHF TGTGCCAGCAGTGGACCTCGACAGGGGGCCAATCAGCCCCAGCATTTT
TRBJ1-6 - TRBV7-2 - CASSLQGPNSPLHF TGTGCCAGCAGCTTACAGGGCCCAAATTCACCCCTCCACTTT
TRBJ2-7 TRBD1 TRBV29-1 once CSVSDRAEQYF TGCAGCGTTTCGGACAGGGCCGAGCAGTACTTC
TRBJ2-5 - TRBV13 few CASSSLETQYF TGTGCCAGCAGCTCCCTGGAGACCCAGTACTTC
TRBJ2-3 - TRBV5-1 many CASSSVGGDTQYF TGCGCCAGCAGCAGTGTAGGCGGAGATACGCAGTATTTT
TRBJ1-5 - TRBV29-1 - CSVAGANQPQHF TGCAGCGTTGCAGGAGCCAATCAGCCCCAGCATTTT
TRBJ1-1 TRBD1 TRBV27 - CASSLSKRDRGQEAFF TGTGCCAGCAGTTTATCGAAACGGGACAGGGGGCAGGAAGCTTTCTTT